A selection of T cell receptor beta chains follows, all from one sample in a study of blood T cell repertoires in COVID-19. Data came from immunoSEQ multiplex PCR; TCRdb stores just in-frame clones and leaves some out. This table has approximately 220,000 clones, 80% to 85% appearing once. What was sequenced was peripheral blood. These receptors were obtained from a man in his forties with acute or convalescent COVID-19. The CDR3 runs from the conserved cysteine through the conserved F or W. D genes are given only for firm matches.

NA TRBJ1-6 TRBV19 CASSIGRQVNSPLHF
TRBD2 TRBJ2-7 TRBV7-2 CASSFAGAPSEQYF
NA TRBJ1-5 TRBV2 CASSPGGNQPQHF
NA TRBJ2-5 TRBV28 CASSLPYRDRGETQYF
NA TRBJ1-2 TRBV28 CASSLRAGSYGYTF
NA TRBJ1-1 TRBV27 CASSLAWRTEAFF
TRBD1 TRBJ2-3 TRBV6-5 CASSTTGVGTDTQYF
NA TRBJ2-5 TRBV11-2 CASSLLPQETQYF
TRBD1 TRBJ2-4 TRBV19 CASSIRWDREAKNIQYF
NA TRBJ1-1 TRBV5-5 CASSFSSPEAFF
NA TRBJ2-6 TRBV27 CASSPRRNSGANVLTF
TRBD2 TRBJ2-1 TRBV7-9 CASSSSRGTRNGNEQFF
NA TRBJ1-2 TRBV30 CAWSLRGGYGYTF
NA TRBJ1-2 TRBV11-1 CASSPEQGTLNYGYTF
TRBD2 TRBJ2-1 TRBV11-3 CASSIGLAAYNEQFF
NA TRBJ1-1 TRBV29-1 CSAGQLNTEAFF
TRBD1 TRBJ1-1 TRBV11-2 CASSSWTGGPLNTEAFF
NA TRBJ1-4 TRBV19 CASRGRGATNEKLFF
TRBD1 TRBJ2-2 TRBV5-4 CASSLAGQGVAGELFF
NA TRBJ1-1 TRBV6-5 CASSPPGLQNTEAFF
TRBD2 TRBJ2-1 TRBV18 CASSPPRTSGTGYNEQFF
NA TRBJ2-7 TRBV21-1 CASSRAHEQYF
NA TRBJ2-1 TRBV7-9 CASSLAGDYNEQFF
TRBD2 TRBJ2-7 TRBV28 CASSPLGGSGNEQYF
TRBD2 TRBJ2-3 TRBV9 CASSVSGGRAYDTQYF
TRBD1 TRBJ1-1 TRBV4-2 CASSKTGRGLGTEAFF
NA TRBJ1-4 TRBV18 CASSPPASRPGEKLFF
NA TRBJ1-2 TRBV7-9 CASSLLGGSYGYTF